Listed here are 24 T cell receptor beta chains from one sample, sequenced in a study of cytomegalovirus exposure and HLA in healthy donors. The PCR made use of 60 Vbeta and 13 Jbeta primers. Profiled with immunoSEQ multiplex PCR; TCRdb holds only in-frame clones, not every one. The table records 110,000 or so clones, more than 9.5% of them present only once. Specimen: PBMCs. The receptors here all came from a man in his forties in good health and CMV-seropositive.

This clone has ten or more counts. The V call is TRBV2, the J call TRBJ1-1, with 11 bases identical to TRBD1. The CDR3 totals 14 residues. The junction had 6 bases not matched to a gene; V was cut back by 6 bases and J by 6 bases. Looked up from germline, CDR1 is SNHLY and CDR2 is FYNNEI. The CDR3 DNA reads TGTGCCAGCAGCGGACAGGGGGCGTTTGCTGAAGCTTTCTTT. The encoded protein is CASSGQGAFAEAFF.

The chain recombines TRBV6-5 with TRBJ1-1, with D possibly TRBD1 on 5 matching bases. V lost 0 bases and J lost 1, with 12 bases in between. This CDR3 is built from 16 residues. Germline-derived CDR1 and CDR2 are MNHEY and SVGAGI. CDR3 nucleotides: TGTGCCAGCAGTTACTCGATTAGACAGCCGAACACTGAAGCTTTCTTT. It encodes CASSYSIRQPNTEAFF.

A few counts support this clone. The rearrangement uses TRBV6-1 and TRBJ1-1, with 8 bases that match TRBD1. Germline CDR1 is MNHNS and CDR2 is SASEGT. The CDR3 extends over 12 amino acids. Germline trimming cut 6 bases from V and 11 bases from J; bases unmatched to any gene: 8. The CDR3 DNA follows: TGTGCCAGCAGCCAGACAGGGGCGGGGGCTTTCTTT. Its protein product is CASSQTGAGAFF.

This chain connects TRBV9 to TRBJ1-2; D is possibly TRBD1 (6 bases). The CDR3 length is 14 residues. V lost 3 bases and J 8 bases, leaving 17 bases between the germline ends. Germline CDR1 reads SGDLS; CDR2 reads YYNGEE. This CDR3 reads CASSARTEGGGYTF. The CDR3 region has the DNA TGTGCCAGCAGCGCCCGGACCGAGGGGGGGGGCTACACCTTC.

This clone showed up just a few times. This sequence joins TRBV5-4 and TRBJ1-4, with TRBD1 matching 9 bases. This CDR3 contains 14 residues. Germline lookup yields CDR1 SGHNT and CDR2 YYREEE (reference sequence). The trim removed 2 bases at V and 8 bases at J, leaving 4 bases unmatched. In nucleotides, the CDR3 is TGTGCCAGCAGCTTACAGGGGGCTGGGGAAAAACTGTTTTTT. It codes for CASSLQGAGEKLFF.

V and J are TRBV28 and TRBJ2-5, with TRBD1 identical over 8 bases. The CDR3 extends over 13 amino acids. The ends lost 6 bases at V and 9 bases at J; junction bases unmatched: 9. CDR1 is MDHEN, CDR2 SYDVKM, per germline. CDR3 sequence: CASRDRAISAQYF. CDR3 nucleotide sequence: TGTGCCAGCAGGGACAGGGCGATCTCGGCCCAGTACTTC.

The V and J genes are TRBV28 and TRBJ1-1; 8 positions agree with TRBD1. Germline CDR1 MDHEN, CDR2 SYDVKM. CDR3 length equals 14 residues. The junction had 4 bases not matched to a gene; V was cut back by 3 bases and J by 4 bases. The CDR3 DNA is TGTGCCAGCAGTTTTGTTCAGGGGGCCACTGAAGCTTTCTTT. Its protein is CASSFVQGATEAFF.

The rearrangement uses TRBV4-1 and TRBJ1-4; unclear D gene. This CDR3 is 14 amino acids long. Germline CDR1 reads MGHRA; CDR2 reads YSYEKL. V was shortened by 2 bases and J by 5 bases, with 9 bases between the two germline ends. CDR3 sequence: CASSQLAVNEKLFF. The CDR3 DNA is TGCGCCAGCAGCCAACTTGCAGTGAATGAAAAACTGTTTTTT.

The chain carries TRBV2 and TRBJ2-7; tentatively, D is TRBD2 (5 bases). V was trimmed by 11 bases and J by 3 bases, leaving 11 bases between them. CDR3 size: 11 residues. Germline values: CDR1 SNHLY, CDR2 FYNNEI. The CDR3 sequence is CAVSVSYEQYF. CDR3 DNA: TGTGCCGTTAGCGTCAGCTACGAGCAGTACTTC. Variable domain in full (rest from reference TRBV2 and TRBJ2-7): EPEVTQTPSHQVTQMGQEVILRCVPISNHLYFYWYRQILGQKVEFLVSFYNNEISEKSEIFDDQFSVERPDGSNFTLKIRSTKLEDSAMYFCAVSVSYEQYFGPGTRLTVT.

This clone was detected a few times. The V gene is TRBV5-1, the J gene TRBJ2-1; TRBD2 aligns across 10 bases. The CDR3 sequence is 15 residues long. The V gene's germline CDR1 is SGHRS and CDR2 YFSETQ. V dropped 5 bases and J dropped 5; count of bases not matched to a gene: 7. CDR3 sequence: CASREAGGPNNEQFF. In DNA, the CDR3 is TGCGCCAGCAGAGAAGCGGGAGGGCCGAACAATGAGCAGTTCTTC.

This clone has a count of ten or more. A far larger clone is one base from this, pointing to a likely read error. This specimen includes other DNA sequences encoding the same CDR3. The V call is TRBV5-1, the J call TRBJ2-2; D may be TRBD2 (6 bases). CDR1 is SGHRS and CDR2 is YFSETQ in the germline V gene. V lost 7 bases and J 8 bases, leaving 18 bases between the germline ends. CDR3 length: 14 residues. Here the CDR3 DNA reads TGCGCCAGCCGCCCGGGGGATTCCACAGGGGAGCTGTTTTTT. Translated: CASRPGDSTGELFF.

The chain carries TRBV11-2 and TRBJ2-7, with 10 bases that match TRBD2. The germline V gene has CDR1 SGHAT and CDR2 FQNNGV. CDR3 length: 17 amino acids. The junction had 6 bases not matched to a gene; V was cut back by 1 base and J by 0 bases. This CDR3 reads CASSLVTSGLRSYEQYF. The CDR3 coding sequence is TGTGCCAGCAGCTTAGTGACTAGCGGGTTGCGCTCCTACGAGCAGTACTTC.

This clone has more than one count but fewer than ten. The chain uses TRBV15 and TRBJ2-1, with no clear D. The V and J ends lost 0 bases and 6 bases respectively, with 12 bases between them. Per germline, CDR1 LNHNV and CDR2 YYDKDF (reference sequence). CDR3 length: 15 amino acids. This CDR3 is CATSRDRASVNEQFF. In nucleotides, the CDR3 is TGTGCCACCAGCAGAGATCGAGCGAGCGTCAATGAGCAGTTCTTC.

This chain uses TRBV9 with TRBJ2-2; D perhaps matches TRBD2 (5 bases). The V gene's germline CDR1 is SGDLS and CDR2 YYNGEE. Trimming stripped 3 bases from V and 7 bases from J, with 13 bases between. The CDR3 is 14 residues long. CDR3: CASSALLEVGELFF. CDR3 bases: TGTGCCAGCAGCGCCCTACTAGAGGTCGGGGAGCTGTTTTTT.

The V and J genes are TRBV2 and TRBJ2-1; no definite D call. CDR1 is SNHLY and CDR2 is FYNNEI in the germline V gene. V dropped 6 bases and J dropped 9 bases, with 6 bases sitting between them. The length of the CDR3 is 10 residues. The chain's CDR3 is CASRTGEQFF. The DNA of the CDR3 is TGTGCCAGCAGGACGGGTGAGCAGTTCTTC.

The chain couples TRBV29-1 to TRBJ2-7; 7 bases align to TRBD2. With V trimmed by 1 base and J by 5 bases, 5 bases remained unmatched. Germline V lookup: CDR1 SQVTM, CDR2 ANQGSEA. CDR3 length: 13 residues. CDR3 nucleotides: TGCAGCGTTGAAGGCTACGGGGGGAACGAGCAGTACTTC. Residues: CSVEGYGGNEQYF.

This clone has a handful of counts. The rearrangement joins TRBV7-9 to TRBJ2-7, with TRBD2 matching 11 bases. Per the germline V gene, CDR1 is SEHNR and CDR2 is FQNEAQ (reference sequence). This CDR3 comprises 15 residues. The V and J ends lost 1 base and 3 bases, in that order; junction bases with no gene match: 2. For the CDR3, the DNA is TGTGCCAGCAGCTTAGGAGGGACTAGCGGCTACGAGCAGTACTTC. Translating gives CASSLGGTSGYEQYF.

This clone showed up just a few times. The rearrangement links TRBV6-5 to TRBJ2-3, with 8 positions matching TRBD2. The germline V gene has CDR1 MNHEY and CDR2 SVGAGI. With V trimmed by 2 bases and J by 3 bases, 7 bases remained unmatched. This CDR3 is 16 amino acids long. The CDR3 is CASSYQGGGLTDTQYF. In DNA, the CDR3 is TGTGCCAGCAGTTACCAGGGCGGGGGGCTTACAGATACGCAGTATTTT.

The CDR3 DNA reads TGTGCCAGCAGCCCGGGACAGCAAGAGACCCAGTACTTC. Translation: CASSPGQQETQYF. The rearrangement joins TRBV11-2 to TRBJ2-5, with 7 bases matching TRBD1. V shed 5 bases and J 2 bases; nucleotides not matched to a gene: 2. The germline V gene encodes CDR1 SGHAT and CDR2 FQNNGV. This CDR3 is built from 13 residues.

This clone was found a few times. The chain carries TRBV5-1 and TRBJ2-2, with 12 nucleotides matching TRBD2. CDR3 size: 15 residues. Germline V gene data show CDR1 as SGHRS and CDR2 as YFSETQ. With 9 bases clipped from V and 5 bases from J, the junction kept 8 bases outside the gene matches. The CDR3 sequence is CATQLAGGVTGELFF. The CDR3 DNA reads TGCGCCACCCAACTAGCGGGAGGTGTAACCGGGGAGCTGTTTTTT.

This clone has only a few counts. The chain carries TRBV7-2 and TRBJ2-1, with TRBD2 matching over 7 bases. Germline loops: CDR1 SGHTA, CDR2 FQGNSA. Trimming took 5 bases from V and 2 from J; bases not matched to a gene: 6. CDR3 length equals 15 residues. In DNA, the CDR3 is TGTGCCAGCAGCCCATCTAGCGGACCCTACAATGAGCAGTTCTTC. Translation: CASSPSSGPYNEQFF.

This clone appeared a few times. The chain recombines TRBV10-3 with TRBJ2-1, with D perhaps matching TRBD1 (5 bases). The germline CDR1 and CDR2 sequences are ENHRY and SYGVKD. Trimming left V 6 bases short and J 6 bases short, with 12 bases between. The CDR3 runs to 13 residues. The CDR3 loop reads CAIRTLRGNEQFF. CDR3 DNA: TGTGCCATCAGGACCCTTAGGGGCAATGAGCAGTTCTTC.

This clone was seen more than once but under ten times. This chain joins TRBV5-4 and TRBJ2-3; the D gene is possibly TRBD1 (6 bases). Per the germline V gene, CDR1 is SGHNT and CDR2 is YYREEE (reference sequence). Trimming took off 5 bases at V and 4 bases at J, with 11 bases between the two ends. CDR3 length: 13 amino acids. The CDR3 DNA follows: TGTGCCAGCAGTTTTACAGGGTCAGATACGCAGTATTTT. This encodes CASSFTGSDTQYF.

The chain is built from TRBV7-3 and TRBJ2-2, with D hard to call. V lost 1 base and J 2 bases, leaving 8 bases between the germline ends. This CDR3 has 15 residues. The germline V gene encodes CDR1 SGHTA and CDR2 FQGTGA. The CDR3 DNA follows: TGTGCCAGCAGCTTAATTGGCCTTAACACCGGGGAGCTGTTTTTT. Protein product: CASSLIGLNTGELFF.